This T cell receptor (beta chain) was recorded in a study of CD8+ T cells in alopecia areata. Study-wide results and limits: A large proportion of expanded lesional clones were detected persisting in scalp and blood during tofacitinib.

RNA extraction was followed by reverse transcription into cDNA, which acted as the sequencing template. Method: immunoSEQ multiplex PCR; TCRdb's copy keeps in-frame clones and lacks some. The table lists a few hundred thousand clones, less than 45% of them singletons. This clone has a handful of counts. Its antigen remains unknown. Treatment given: oral pan-JAK inhibitor, 5-10 mg twice daily. The CDR3 is made up of 12 amino acids. V trimming: 7 bases; J trimming: 4 bases; junction bases outside the gene matches: 4. Germline V gene lookup returns CDR1 SQVTM and CDR2 ANQGSEA. This chain connects TRBV29-1 to TRBJ2-3; 8 bases are shared with TRBD1. Sample: CD4+ T cells sorted from blood, taken at approximately week 37, from a patient treated with tofacitinib. This TCR came from a human donor with alopecia areata. The CDR3 loop is CSAGQGADTQYF. The CDR3 DNA sequence: TGCAGCGCCGGACAGGGCGCAGATACGCAGTATTTT.